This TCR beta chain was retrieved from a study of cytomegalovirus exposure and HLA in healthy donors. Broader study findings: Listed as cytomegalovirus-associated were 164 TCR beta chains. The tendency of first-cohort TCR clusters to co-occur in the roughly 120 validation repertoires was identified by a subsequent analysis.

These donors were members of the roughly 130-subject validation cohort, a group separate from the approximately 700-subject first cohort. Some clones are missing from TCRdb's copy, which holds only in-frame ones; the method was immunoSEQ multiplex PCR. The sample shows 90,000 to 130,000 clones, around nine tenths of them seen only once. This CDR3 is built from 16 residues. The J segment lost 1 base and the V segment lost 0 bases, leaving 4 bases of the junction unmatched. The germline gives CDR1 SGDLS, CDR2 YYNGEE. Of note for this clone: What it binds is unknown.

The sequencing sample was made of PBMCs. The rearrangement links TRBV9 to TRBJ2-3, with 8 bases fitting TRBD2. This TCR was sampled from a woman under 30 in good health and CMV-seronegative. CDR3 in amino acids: CASSVDWRGGTDTQYF. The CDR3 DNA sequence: TGTGCCAGCAGCGTAGACTGGCGGGGGGGCACAGATACGCAGTATTTT. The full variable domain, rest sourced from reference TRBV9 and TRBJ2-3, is DSGVTQTPKHLITATGQRVTLRCSPRSGDLSVYWYQQSLDQGLQFLIQYYNGEERAKGNILERFSAQQFPDLHSELNLSSLELGDSALYFCASSVDWRGGTDTQYFGPGTRLTVL.